This T cell receptor (beta chain) was captured in a study of OX40 agonist ivuxolimab in advanced cancers. About the study as a whole: Ivuxolimab, which targeted the costimulatory receptor OX40 (CD134), was an agonistic, fully human IgG2 monoclonal antibody. Intravenous ivuxolimab was administered to patients every 2 weeks at six dose levels: 0.01, 0.1, 0.3, 1.5, 3 and 10 mg/kg. Of the approximately 53 patients in dose escalation, around 20 had hepatocellular carcinoma, some 15 had melanoma, 9 had renal cell carcinoma and 9 had head and neck cancer. In the dose-escalation cohort, more than 80% of patients were male, and the mean age was 60 years with a range of about 23 to 79. Patients were allowed to have had prior anti-PD-1, anti-PD-L1 or anti-CTLA-4 therapy, and 40% of the dose-escalation patients had been treated with checkpoint inhibitors. Three dose-escalation patients achieved partial responses, one with hepatocellular carcinoma and two with cutaneous melanoma. The point of sequencing TCRbeta in the periphery was to test whether ivuxolimab changed TCR sequence diversity and drove clonal T-cell expansion. The paper covers the monotherapy dose-escalation part of the phase I ivuxolimab trial, which included N of about 51 patients. Overall results and qualifications from the work: In partial responders in the 0.1-3.0 mg/kg groups, normalized peripheral clonal expansion was found to be among the lowest, especially among CD8+ T cells. The antigen specificity of the peripheral T cells that underwent clonal expansion was not determined. At doses from 0.1 to 3.0 mg/kg, clonal expansion was seen in both CD4+ and CD8+ blood T cells between baseline and week 6. After ivuxolimab, expanded clones were on average more numerous among CD8+ T cells than among CD4+ T cells. Low levels of normalized T-cell clonal expansion were also shown by some nonresponding patients.

The trial excluded patients who had a history of autoimmune disease or were on systemic immunosuppression. In every dose cohort, peripheral blood was drawn for TCR sequencing at baseline, cycle 4 day 1, and cycle 7 day 1. Samples came from an open-label, multicenter, first-in-human phase I dose-escalation trial of ivuxolimab. Adults with locally advanced or metastatic head and neck squamous cell, hepatocellular, melanoma or renal cell carcinoma were enrolled in the trial. Before TCR sequencing, CD4+ and CD8+ T cells were separately sorted from peripheral blood. The CDR3 goes from the cysteine to the phenylalanine over 16 residues. Kept here is only the CDR3 DNA, which spans 48 bases and is read in frame from base 1. To sequence the TCRbeta CDR3 region, genomic DNA was isolated from the sorted cells. The immunoSEQ Assay was used to sequence the TCRbeta CDR3 regions. Sourced from immuneACCESS, this table was stored by TCRdb with only in-frame sequences that have V and J called. A share of the clones is absent; for the studies checked, an unresolved V gene accounts for under half, and the remainder has no known explanation. The table for this sample lists approximately 40,000 clones; 82% of them were counted only once. The leading ten clones occupy about 8.1% of the sample.

As concerns this clone: Its antigen is still unknown. No per-base quality is available; no much larger clone lies one base away.

In this chain, TRBV21-1 is recombined with TRBJ1-5. TRBV21-1 is a pseudogene segment. Sequencing was performed on CD4+ or CD8+ T cells sorted from blood, taken in a trial of the OX40 agonist ivuxolimab. The source is an adult with an advanced solid tumor such as melanoma, head and neck, liver or kidney cancer. The DNA is TGTGCCAGCAGCGCGACCGGGACCCGGAGGGATCAGCCCCAGCATTTT. The resulting protein is CASSATGTRRDQPQHF.